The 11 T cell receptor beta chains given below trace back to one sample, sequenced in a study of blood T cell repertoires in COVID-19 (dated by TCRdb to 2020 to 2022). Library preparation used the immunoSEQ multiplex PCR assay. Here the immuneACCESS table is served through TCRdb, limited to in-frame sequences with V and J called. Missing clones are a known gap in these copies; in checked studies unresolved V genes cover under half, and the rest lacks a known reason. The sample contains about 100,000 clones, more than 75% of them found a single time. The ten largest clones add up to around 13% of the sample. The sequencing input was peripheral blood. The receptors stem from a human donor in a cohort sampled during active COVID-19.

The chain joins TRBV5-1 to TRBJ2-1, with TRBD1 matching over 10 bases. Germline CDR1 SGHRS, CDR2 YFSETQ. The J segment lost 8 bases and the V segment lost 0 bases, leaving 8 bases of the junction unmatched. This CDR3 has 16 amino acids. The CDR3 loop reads CASSLGGSGTGDEQFF. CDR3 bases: TGCGCCAGCAGCTTGGGGGGTTCCGGGACAGGGGATGAGCAGTTCTTC.

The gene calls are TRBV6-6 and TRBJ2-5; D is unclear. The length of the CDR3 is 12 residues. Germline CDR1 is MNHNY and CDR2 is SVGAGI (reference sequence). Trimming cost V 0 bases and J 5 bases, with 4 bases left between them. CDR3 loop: CASSYSRETQYF. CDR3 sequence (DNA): TGTGCCAGCAGTTACTCGAGGGAGACCCAGTACTTC.

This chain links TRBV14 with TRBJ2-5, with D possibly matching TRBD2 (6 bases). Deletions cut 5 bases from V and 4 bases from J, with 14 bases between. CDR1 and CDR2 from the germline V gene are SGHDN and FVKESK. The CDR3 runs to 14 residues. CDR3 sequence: CASSSSSVLETQYF. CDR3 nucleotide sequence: TGTGCCAGCAGCTCCTCTAGCGTCTTAGAGACCCAGTACTTC.

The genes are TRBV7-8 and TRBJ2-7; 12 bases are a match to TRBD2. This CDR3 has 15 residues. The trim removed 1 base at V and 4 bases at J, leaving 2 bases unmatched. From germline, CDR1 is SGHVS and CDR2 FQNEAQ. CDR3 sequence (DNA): TGTGCCAGCAGCTTAGTGACTAGCGGGAGATACGAGCAGTACTTC. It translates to CASSLVTSGRYEQYF.

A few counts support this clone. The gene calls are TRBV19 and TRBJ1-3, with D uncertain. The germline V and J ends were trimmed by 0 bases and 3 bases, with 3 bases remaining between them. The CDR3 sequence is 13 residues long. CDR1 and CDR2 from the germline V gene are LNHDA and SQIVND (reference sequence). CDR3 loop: CASSIDGGNTIYF. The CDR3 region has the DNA TGTGCCAGTAGTATAGACGGTGGAAACACCATATATTTT.

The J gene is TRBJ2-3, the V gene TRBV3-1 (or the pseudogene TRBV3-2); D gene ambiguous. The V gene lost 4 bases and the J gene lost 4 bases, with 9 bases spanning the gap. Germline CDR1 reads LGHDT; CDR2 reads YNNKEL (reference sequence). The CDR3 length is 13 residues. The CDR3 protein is CASSLNAADTQYF. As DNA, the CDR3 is TGTGCCAGCAGCCTCAACGCGGCAGATACGCAGTATTTT.

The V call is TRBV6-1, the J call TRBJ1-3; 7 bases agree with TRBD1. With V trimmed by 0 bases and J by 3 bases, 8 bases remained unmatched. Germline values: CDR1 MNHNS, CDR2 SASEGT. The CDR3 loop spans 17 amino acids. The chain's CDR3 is CASSEAFRGAVGNTIYF. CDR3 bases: TGTGCCAGCAGTGAAGCATTCAGGGGGGCTGTTGGAAACACCATATATTTT.

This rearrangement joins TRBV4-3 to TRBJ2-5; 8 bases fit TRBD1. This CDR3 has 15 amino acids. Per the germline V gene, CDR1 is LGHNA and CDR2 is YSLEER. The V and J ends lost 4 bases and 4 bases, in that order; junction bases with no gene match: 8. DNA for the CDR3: TGCGCCAGCAGCCTAACTCGGGACAGGCTAGAGACCCAGTACTTC. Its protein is CASSLTRDRLETQYF.

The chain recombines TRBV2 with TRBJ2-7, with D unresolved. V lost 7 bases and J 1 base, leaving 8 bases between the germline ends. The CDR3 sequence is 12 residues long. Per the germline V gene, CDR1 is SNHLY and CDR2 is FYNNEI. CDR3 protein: CASTRVSYEQYF. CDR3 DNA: TGTGCCAGCACTAGAGTATCCTACGAGCAGTACTTC.

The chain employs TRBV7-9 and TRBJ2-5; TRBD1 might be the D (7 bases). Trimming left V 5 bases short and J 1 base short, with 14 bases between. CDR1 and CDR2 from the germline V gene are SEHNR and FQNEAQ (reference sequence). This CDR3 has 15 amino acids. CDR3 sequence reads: CASSLQGGGQETQYF. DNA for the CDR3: TGTGCCAGCAGCCTCCAGGGGGGCGGCCAAGAGACCCAGTACTTC.

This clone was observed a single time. DNA of the CDR3: TGTGCCAGCAGTGCACAGGGGAAACTTTTTGGATACGAGCAGTACTTC. It specifies CASSAQGKLFGYEQYF. V is TRBV13 and J is TRBJ2-7; TRBD1 aligns across 7 bases. The CDR3 covers 16 residues. Germline V CDR1 and CDR2: PRHDT, FYEKMQ (reference sequence). V trimming: 6 bases; J trimming: 4 bases; junction bases outside the gene matches: 15.